One T cell receptor beta chain is described in this entry. This record belongs to a study of blood T cell repertoires in COVID-19. Study-wide context: Donors in the United States, Italy and Spain gave samples during acute or convalescent COVID-19. Nucleic acid was either cDNA or gDNA, and it came from T cells, B-cell-depleted T cells, or PBMCs.

Germline values: CDR1 SGHDT, CDR2 YYEEEE. The CDR3 consists of 15 residues. V lost 0 bases, J lost 8 bases, and 17 bases lay in between. Original handling: Reference gene primer amplification in the assay estimated nucleated cell counts. This table comes from immunoSEQ multiplex PCR, and its TCRdb copy is limited to in-frame clones, with some not included. V and J calls and clone size are copied from that table; D and trimming were computed from the DNA. The table lists about 400,000 clones, more than 80% of them singletons. The V call is TRBV5-6, the J call TRBJ1-2; TRBD1 might be the D (5 bases). The sequence derives from a man aged 35 to 55 with acute or convalescent COVID-19. Input material: peripheral blood. The CDR3 spells CASSLAAGWASGYTF. Here the CDR3 DNA reads TGTGCCAGCAGCTTGGCGGCAGGGTGGGCTTCAGGCTACACCTTC. The full variable domain, completed using reference TRBV5-6 and TRBJ1-2, is DAGVTQSPTHLIKTRGQQVTLRCSPKSGHDTVSWYQQALGQGPQFIFQYYEEEERQRGNFPDRFSGHQFPNYSSELNVNALLLGDSALYLCASSLAAGWASGYTFGSGTRLTVV.